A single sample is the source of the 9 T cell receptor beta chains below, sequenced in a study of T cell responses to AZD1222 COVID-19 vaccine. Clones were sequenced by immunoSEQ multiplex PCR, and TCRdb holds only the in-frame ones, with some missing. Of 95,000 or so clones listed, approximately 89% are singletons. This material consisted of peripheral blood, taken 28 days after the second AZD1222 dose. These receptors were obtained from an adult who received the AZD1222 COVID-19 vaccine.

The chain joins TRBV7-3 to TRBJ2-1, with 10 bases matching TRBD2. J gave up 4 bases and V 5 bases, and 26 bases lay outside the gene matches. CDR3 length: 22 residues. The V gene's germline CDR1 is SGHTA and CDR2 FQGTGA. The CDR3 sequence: CASSRTGNLGLAGDSVYNEQFF. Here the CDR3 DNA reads TGTGCCAGCAGCCGTACAGGGAACTTAGGGCTAGCGGGAGATTCGGTGTACAATGAGCAGTTCTTC.

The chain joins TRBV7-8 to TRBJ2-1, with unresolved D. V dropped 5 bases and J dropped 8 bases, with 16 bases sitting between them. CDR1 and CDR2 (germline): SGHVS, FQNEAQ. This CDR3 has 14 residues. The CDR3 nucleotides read TGTGCCAGCAGCCCAGGACGGTCCTCCGATGAGCAGTTCTTC. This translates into CASSPGRSSDEQFF.

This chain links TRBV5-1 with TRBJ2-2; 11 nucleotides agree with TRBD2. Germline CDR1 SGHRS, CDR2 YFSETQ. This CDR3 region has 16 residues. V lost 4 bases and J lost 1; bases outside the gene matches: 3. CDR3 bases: TGCGCCAGCAGCACCGGGACTAGCGGGAACACCGGGGAGCTGTTTTTT. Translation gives CASSTGTSGNTGELFF.

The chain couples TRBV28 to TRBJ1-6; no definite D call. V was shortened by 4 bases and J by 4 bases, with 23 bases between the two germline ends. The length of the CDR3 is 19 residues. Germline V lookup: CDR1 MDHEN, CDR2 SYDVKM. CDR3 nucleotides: TGTGCCAGCAGTTCTTTGGACTTCGCCGGATCGATTTATAATTCACCCCTCCACTTT. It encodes CASSSLDFAGSIYNSPLHF. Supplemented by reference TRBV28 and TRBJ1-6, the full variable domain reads DVKVTQSSRYLVKRTGEKVFLECVQDMDHENMFWYRQDPGLGLRLIYFSYDVKMKEKGDIPEGYSVSREKKERFSLILESASTNQTSMYLCASSSLDFAGSIYNSPLHFGNGTRLTVT.

This chain's CDR3 is CASSQTGTQETQYF. The CDR3 DNA reads as TGTGCCAGCAGTCAGACAGGGACACAAGAGACCCAGTACTTC. The chain joins TRBV28 to TRBJ2-5; 7 positions agree with TRBD1. CDR1 MDHEN and CDR2 SYDVKM come from the germline V gene. The CDR3 has 14 amino acids. Trimming at V came to 5 bases and at J to 2 bases, leaving 5 bases not matched to a gene.

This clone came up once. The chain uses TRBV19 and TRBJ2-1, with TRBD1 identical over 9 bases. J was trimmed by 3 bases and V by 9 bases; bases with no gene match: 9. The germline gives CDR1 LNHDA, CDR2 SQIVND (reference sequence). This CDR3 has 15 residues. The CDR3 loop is CASLAPGQGYNEQFF. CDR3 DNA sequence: TGTGCCAGCCTAGCCCCGGGACAGGGCTACAATGAGCAGTTCTTC.

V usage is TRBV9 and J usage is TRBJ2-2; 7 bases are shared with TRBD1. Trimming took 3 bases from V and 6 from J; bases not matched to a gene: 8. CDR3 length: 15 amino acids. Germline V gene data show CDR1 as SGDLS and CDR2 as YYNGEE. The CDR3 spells CASSETGPGSGELFF. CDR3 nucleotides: TGTGCCAGCAGCGAGACAGGGCCGGGTTCCGGGGAGCTGTTTTTT.

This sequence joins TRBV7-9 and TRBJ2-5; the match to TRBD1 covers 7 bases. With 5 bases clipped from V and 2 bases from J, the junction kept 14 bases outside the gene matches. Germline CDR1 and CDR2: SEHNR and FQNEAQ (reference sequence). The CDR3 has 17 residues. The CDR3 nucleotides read TGTGCCAGCAGCCCTACGAGACAGGGATTTGCACAAGAGACCCAGTACTTC. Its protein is CASSPTRQGFAQETQYF. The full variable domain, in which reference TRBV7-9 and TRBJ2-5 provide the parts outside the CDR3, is DTGVSQNPRHKITKRGQNVTFRCDPISEHNRLYWYRQTLGQGPEFLTYFQNEAQLEKSRLLSDRFSAERPKGSFSTLEIQRTEQGDSAMYLCASSPTRQGFAQETQYFGPGTRLLVL.

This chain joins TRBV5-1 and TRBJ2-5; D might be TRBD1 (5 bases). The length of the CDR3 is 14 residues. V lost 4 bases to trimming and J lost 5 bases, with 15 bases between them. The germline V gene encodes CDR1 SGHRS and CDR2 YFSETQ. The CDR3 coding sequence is TGCGCCAGCAGCCTCGACAGATCCGGGGAGACCCAGTACTTC. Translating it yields CASSLDRSGETQYF.